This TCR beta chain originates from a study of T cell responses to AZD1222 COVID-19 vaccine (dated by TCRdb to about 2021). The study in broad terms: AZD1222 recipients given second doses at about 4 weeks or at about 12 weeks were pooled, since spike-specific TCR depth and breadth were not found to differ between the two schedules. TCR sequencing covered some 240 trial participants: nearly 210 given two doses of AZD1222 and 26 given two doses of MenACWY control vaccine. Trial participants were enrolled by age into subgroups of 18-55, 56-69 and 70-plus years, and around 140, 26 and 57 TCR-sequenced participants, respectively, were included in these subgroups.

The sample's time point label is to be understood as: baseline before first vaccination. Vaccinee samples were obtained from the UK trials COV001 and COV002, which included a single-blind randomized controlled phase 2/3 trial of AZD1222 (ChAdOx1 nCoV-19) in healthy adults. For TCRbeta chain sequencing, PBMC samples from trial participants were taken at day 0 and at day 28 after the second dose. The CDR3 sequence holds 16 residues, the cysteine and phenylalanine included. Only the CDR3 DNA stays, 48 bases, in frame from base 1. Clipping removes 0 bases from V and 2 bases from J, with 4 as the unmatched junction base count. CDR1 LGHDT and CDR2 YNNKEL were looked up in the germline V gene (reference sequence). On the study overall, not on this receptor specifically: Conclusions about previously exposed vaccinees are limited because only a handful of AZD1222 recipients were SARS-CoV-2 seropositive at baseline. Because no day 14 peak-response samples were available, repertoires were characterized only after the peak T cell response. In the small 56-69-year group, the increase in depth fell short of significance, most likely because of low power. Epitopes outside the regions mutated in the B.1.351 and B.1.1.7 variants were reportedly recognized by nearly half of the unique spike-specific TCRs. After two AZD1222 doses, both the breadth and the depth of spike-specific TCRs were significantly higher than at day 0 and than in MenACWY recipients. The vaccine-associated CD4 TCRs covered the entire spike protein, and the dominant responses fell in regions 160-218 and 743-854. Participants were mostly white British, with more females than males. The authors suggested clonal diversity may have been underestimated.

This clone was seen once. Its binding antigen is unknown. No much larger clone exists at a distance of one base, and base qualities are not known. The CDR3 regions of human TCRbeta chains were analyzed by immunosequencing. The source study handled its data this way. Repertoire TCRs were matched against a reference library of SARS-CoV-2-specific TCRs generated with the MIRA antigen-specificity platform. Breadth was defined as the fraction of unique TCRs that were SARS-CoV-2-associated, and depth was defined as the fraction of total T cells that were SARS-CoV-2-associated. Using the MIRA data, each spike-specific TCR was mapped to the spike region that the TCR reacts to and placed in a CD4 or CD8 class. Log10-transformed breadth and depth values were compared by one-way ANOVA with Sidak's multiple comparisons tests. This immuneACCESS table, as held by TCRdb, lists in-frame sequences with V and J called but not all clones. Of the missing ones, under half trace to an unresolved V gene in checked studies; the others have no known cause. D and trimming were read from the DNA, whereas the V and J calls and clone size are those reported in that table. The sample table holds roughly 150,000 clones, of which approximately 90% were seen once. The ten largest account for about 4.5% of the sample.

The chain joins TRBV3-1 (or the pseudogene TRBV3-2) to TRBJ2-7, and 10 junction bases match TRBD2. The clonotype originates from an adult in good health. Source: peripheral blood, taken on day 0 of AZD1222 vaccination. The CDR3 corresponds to CASSQERTSGTYEQYF. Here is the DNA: TGTGCCAGCAGCCAAGAGCGGACTAGCGGTACCTACGAGCAGTACTTC.